The 15 T cell receptor beta chains in this list originate from one sample, sequenced in a study of T cells in women clearing cervical HPV infection. Assay used: immunoSEQ multiplex PCR; TCRdb lists only in-frame clones, some missing. The listing contains tens of thousands of clones. The sequencing sample was made of blood buffy coat. The source of these receptors is a woman between 18 and 70 years old with a cervical HPV16 infection that either progressed to CIN3+ or cleared (not recorded which).

With regard to this clone: With the read ending 3 residues before the CDR3 end, the germline J gene is used to fill in that end. This sequence joins TRBV7-3 and TRBJ2-7; 13 bases are a match to TRBD2. The CDR3 is 15 amino acids. V shed 5 bases and J 2 bases; nucleotides not matched to a gene: 3. Germline CDR1 is SGHTA and CDR2 is FQGTGA. The chain's CDR3 is CASSPTSGGAYEQYF. CDR3 bases read: TGTGCCAGCAGCCCCACTAGCGGGGGGGCCTACGAG. Full variable domain (outside the CDR3, taken from reference TRBV7-3 and TRBJ2-7): GAGVSQTPSNKVTEKGKYVELRCDPISGHTALYWYRQSLGQGPEFLIYFQGTGAADDSGLPNDRFFAVRPEGSVSTLKIQRTERGDSAVYLCASSPTSGGAYEQYFGPGTRLTVT.

On this clone: The read ends 3 residues before the CDR3 terminus; that terminus is restored from the germline J gene. V gene TRBV29-1 combines with J gene TRBJ1-1; 7 bases fit TRBD1. The CDR3 runs to 14 residues. The germline V gene has CDR1 SQVTM and CDR2 ANQGSEA. The CDR3 DNA, read in part, is TGCAGCGTTGAAGGGACAGGCTCCCCGTGGGAA. Translating gives CSVEGTGSPWE. In full, the CDR3 reads CSVEGTGSPWEAFF.

As for this clone: Coverage ceases 3 residues before the CDR3 finishes, and the germline J gene fills in the end. The chain is built from TRBV19 and TRBJ2-3, with D perhaps TRBD2 (5 bases). V was shortened by 10 bases and J by 3 bases, with 14 bases between the two germline ends. The CDR3 sequence is 13 residues long. Germline CDR1 reads LNHDA; CDR2 reads SQIVND (reference sequence). The covered CDR3 bases are TGTGCCACCGGGGATGGAGCGACAGATACG. This gives the protein CATGDGATDT. The whole CDR3 sequence reads CATGDGATDTQYF.

For this clone: From the germline J gene comes the end of the CDR3, since the read stops 3 residues before it. V usage is TRBV5-4 and J usage is TRBJ2-7; the match to TRBD1 covers 10 bases. Trimming at V came to 3 bases and at J to 1 base, leaving 4 bases not matched to a gene. The CDR3 extends over 15 amino acids. CDR1 is SGHNT and CDR2 is YYREEE in the germline V gene (reference sequence). CDR3: CASSYGTGVSYEQYF. The CDR3 DNA, read in part, is TGTGCCAGCAGCTACGGGACAGGGGTTTCCTACGAG.

Details on this clone: Read data end 3 residues before the CDR3 end; the end is taken from the germline J gene. This chain joins TRBV18 and TRBJ2-4; 9 nucleotides match TRBD1. The germline gives CDR1 KGHSH, CDR2 LQKENI. This CDR3 comprises 16 residues. The J segment lost 7 bases and the V segment lost 6 bases, leaving 13 bases of the junction unmatched. Incomplete CDR3 DNA: TGTGCCAGCTCCTTGACAGGGGGTTCGAGTCTTAACATT. Protein: CASSLTGGSSLNI. The whole CDR3 sequence is CASSLTGGSSLNIQYF.

Remarks on this clone: Sequencing ends 3 residues short of the CDR3 end; the germline J gene provides the rest. V usage is TRBV9 and J usage is TRBJ2-1; D is perhaps TRBD1 (5 bases). There are 15 residues in the CDR3. CDR1 SGDLS and CDR2 YYNGEE come from the germline V gene. V was trimmed by 0 bases and J by 3 bases, leaving 10 bases between them. The covered CDR3 bases are TGTGCCAGCAGCGTAGACGTAGACAGCTACAATGAG. Its translation: CASSVDVDSYNE. The whole CDR3 protein is CASSVDVDSYNEQFF.

About this clone: The sequence runs out 3 residues before the end of the CDR3; the remainder is reconstructed from the germline J gene. The chain uses TRBV7-2 and TRBJ2-3; D is unclear. The length of the CDR3 is 13 residues. Germline CDR1 and CDR2: SGHTA and FQGNSA. This CDR3 is CASSLDSNQPQYF. The sequenced part of the CDR3 DNA is TGTGCCAGCAGCTTAGACAGCAATCAGCCG.

With respect to this clone: The CDR3 extends 3 residues past the end of the read, so its final part is completed from the germline J gene. The rearrangement links TRBV29-1 to TRBJ2-2, with TRBD1 as a possible D gene (6 bases). The V gene's germline CDR1 is SQVTM and CDR2 ANQGSEA. The CDR3 sequence is 13 residues long. The sequenced part of the CDR3 DNA is TGCAGCGTTCAGCTACAGGGCGATTCACCG. This translates into CSVQLQGDSP. The whole CDR3 sequence reads CSVQLQGDSPLFF.

Worth noting for this clone: Read coverage stops 3 residues before the CDR3 terminus; the germline J gene supplies the remainder. The rearrangement uses TRBV5-6 and TRBJ1-4, with D possibly matching TRBD1 (6 bases). Trimming took off 0 bases at V and 7 bases at J, with 13 bases between the two ends. The CDR3 length is 15 residues. CDR1 and CDR2 from the germline V gene are SGHDT and YYEEEE. The CDR3 reads CASSLVQGDIEKLFF. CDR3 DNA (partial): TGTGCCAGCAGCTTGGTACAGGGAGACATTGAAAAA.

With regard to this clone: The CDR3 is cut off 3 residues early in the read; its end comes from the germline J gene. V usage is TRBV7-9 and J usage is TRBJ2-2; D may be TRBD1 (7 bases). Per the germline V gene, CDR1 is SEHNR and CDR2 is FQNEAQ (reference sequence). This CDR3 contains 15 residues. This chain's CDR3 is CASRETQGGNSPLFF. The sequenced part of the CDR3 DNA is TGTGCCAGCAGAGAAACCCAGGGGGGTAATTCACCG.

About this clone itself: The missing CDR3 end, 3 residues past where the read stops, is filled in from the germline J gene. J is TRBJ1-1 and V is TRBV7-3, with 9 bases identical to TRBD1. The CDR3 totals 15 residues. With 5 bases clipped from V and 0 bases from J, the junction kept 4 bases outside the gene matches. Per the germline V gene, CDR1 is SGHTA and CDR2 is FQGTGA. The CDR3 spells CASSRQGGMNTEAFF. The covered CDR3 bases are TGTGCCAGCAGCCGACAGGGGGGAATGAACACTGAA.

Comment on this clone: The CDR3 goes on 3 residues after the read ends, and that part is filled in from the germline J gene. The genes are TRBV4-2 and TRBJ2-7, with D uncertain. V was trimmed by 0 bases and J by 4 bases, leaving 19 bases between them. The germline CDR1 and CDR2 sequences are LGHNA and YNFKEQ. The CDR3 sequence is 17 residues long. The covered CDR3 bases are TGTGCCAGCAGCCAAGATAGTCAGCTACAACTACCTTACGAG. This gives the protein CASSQDSQLQLPYE. The CDR3 as a whole reads CASSQDSQLQLPYEQYF.

Note on this clone: The CDR3 goes on 3 residues after the read ends, and that part is filled in from the germline J gene. Other DNA sequences of this sample code for an identical CDR3. The chain recombines TRBV5-6 with TRBJ1-3, with D possibly being TRBD1 (5 bases). The length of the CDR3 is 14 residues. Germline V gene data show CDR1 as SGHDT and CDR2 as YYEEEE. Deletions cut 3 bases from V and 3 bases from J, with 10 bases between. Incomplete CDR3 DNA: TGTGCCAGCAGCTCTCAGGGCGATGGAAACACC. The encoded protein is CASSSQGDGNT. The full CDR3 protein is CASSSQGDGNTIYF.

Comments on this clone: The read ends 3 residues shy of where the CDR3 ends; the end is completed using the germline J gene. This chain joins TRBV7-9 and TRBJ1-1; D is unresolved. The CDR3 loop spans 11 amino acids. Germline V gene sequence: CDR1 SEHNR, CDR2 FQNEAQ (reference sequence). V gave up 5 bases and J gave up 2 bases, with 3 bases separating them. The part of the CDR3 DNA that was read is TGTGCCAGCAGCCTAAACACTGAA. This codes for CASSLNTE. The CDR3, in full, reads CASSLNTEAFF.

With regard to this clone: The observed sequence ends 3 residues before the CDR3 terminus, with the missing tail filled in from the germline J gene. The V call is TRBV23-1, the J call TRBJ1-5; tentatively, D is TRBD1 (5 bases). TRBV23-1 is an ORF, with its function uncertain. With 3 bases removed from V and 8 bases from J, the gap between germline ends came to 20 bases. The CDR3 is 16 residues long. CDR3 loop: CASSHPLEGEVKPQHF. The DNA read from the CDR3 is TGCGCCAGCAGTCACCCCCTCGAAGGGGAGGTGAAGCCC.